This T cell receptor beta chain was observed in a study of immune characterization of retroperitoneal liposarcoma. Using its own MiXCR run on the PCR reads, TCRdb lists one record per CDR3 protein. Of roughly 3,800 distinct CDR3 sequences in the sample, under 35% were seen once. The sequence was collected from a female donor with retroperitoneal liposarcoma. Input material: blood.

The CDR3 spells CASSSTGGGYSPLHF. CDR3 coding DNA: TGTGCCAGCAGTTCAACAGGGGGCGGGTATTCACCCCTCCACTTT. The chain links TRBV6-1 to TRBJ1-6; 9 bases fit TRBD1. This CDR3 is 15 amino acids long. Unmatched junction bases numbered 7, after V lost 5 bases and J lost 8 bases. In germline, CDR1 is MNHNS, CDR2 SASEGT.